Listed below are T cell receptor beta chains from one sample, sequenced in a study of post-analysis software for immune sequencing data. TCRdb fed the PCR reads into MiXCR, producing one record per CDR3 protein. The data hold approximately 690,000 distinct CDR3 sequences, with around 64% observed a single time. The sample taken for sequencing was blood. All receptors derive from a girl aged 2-10 years with multiple sclerosis. CDR3s include the opening cysteine and the closing phenylalanine or tryptophan. The order of the fields is clone size, D gene, J gene, V gene, CDR3 DNA, CDR3 protein. D genes are given only for firm matches. Part of the rows lack a size; the others show once, few, many or a class for expanded clones.

-	-	TRBJ2-5	TRBV29-1	TGCAGCGTGCTGAAGGGGGGTGGGACCCAGTACTTC	CSVLKGGGTQYF
-	-	TRBJ1-2	TRBV2	TGTGCCAGCAGAATCGGAAAGACTGACTATGGCTACACCTTC	CASRIGKTDYGYTF
-	TRBD1	TRBJ2-5	TRBV20-1	TGCAGTACTGGCAGGACAGGGATCGAGACCCAGTACTTC	CSTGRTGIETQYF
-	-	TRBJ2-5	TRBV29-1	TGCAGCGTCACGACAGTTCAAGAGACCCAGTACTTC	CSVTTVQETQYF
-	-	TRBJ2-1	TRBV29-1	TGCAGCGTTGCACCGGGTTCCGACAATGAGCAGTTCTTC	CSVAPGSDNEQFF
few	-	TRBJ2-1	TRBV5-1	TGCGCCAGCAGCATCGGCCCTAGCAATGAGCAGTTCTTC	CASSIGPSNEQFF
once	TRBD2	TRBJ2-1	TRBV3-1	TGTGCCAGCAGCGAGAGACTAGCGGGAGATTGGGATGAGCAGTTCTTC	CASSERLAGDWDEQFF
-	TRBD2	TRBJ2-3	TRBV3-1	TGTGCCAGCAGCCAAGATTGGCTAGCGGGGGACCCGCAGTATTTT	CASSQDWLAGDPQYF
-	-	TRBJ2-5	TRBV4-3	TGCGCCAGCAGCCAAAGCTTTTTAGGGGCTCTCCAAGAGACCCAGTACTTC	CASSQSFLGALQETQYF
-	TRBD1	TRBJ1-6	TRBV2	TGTGCCAGCAGTCGCGGGACAGCAAATTCACCCCTCCACTTT	CASSRGTANSPLHF
-	TRBD1	TRBJ2-3	TRBV7-8	TGTGCCAGCAGTCGGGACAGGGTGGGTGGAGATACGCAGTATTTT	CASSRDRVGGDTQYF
few	-	TRBJ2-7	TRBV6-5	TGTGCCAGCAGTTACGGGATTTTCTACGAGCAGTACTTC	CASSYGIFYEQYF
-	-	TRBJ1-2	TRBV12-3/TRBV12-4	TGTGCCAGCAGTTTAGGAGGACAATCAGGCTACACCTTC	CASSLGGQSGYTF
few	-	TRBJ2-7	TRBV6-5	TGTGCCAGCAGTCTATCGCCTCGGTGGATCGAGCAGTACTTC	CASSLSPRWIEQYF
-	-	TRBJ2-1	TRBV5-6	TGTGCCAGCAGCTTGGGGTTCCTTGGGGCGAACAATGAGCAGTTCTTC	CASSLGFLGANNEQFF
few	TRBD2	TRBJ2-7	TRBV20-1	TGCAGTGCTAGACATAGCGGGTCGGGCTACGAGCAGTACTTC	CSARHSGSGYEQYF
-	-	TRBJ1-2	TRBV12-3/TRBV12-4	TGTGCCAGCAGTTTAAGACAGACCTATGGCTACACCTTC	CASSLRQTYGYTF
-	TRBD1	TRBJ2-5	TRBV7-2	TGTGCCAGCAGCCCAGAGACAGGGCGTATAGAGACCCAGTACTTC	CASSPETGRIETQYF
-	-	TRBJ1-2	TRBV5-1	TGCGCCAGCAGCTTGGCAGGTGACAACGGCTACACCTTC	CASSLAGDNGYTF
-	TRBD2	TRBJ2-4	TRBV3-1	TGTGCCAGCAGTCAAGATGAACGTTCTCGGGGGGAGCAGTACTTC	CASSQDERSRGEQYF